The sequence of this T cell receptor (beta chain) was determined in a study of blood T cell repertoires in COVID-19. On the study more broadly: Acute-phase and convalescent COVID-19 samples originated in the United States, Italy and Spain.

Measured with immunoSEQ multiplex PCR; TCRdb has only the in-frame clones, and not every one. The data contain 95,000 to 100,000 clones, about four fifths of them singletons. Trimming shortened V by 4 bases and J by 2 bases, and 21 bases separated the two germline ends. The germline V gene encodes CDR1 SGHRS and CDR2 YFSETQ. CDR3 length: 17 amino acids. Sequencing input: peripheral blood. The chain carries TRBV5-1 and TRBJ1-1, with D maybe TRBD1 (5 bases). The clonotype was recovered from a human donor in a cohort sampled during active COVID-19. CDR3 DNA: TGCGCCAGCAGCAGAGGCTTGGCAGGAGGGGTCAACACTGAAGCTTTCTTT. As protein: CASSRGLAGGVNTEAFF. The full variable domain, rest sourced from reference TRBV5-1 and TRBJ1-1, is KAGVTQTPRYLIKTRGQQVTLSCSPISGHRSVSWYQQTPGQGLQFLFEYFSETQRNKGNFPGRFSGRQFSNSRSEMNVSTLELGDSALYLCASSRGLAGGVNTEAFFGQGTRLTVV.